Presented here are 31 T cell receptor beta chains from one specimen sequenced in a study of CD8 T cells in ankylosing spondylitis. No cognate antigen is known for these TCRs. Overall study findings and caveats: What seemed typical of ankylosing spondylitis blood was a TCR beta motif built from 8 or 9 highly homologous variants.

In TCRdb, the 5' RACE reads were re-called with MiXCR into one record per CDR3 protein. The table lists roughly 440,000 distinct CDR3 sequences, 17% of them singletons. The sequenced material came from blood, either unsorted or a sorted T cell fraction (not recorded which). Receptors originate from a male donor with ankylosing spondylitis.

The sample holds many counts of this clonotype. J is TRBJ2-2 and V is TRBV9, with 8 bases identical to TRBD1. V lost 2 bases and J lost 2; bases outside the gene matches: 5. This CDR3 is built from 16 residues. Per the germline V gene, CDR1 is SGDLS and CDR2 is YYNGEE. The CDR3 spells CASSVRGQVNTGELFF. The CDR3 bases are TGTGCCAGCAGCGTTAGGGGACAGGTCAACACCGGGGAGCTGTTTTTT.

In its sample, this clonotype was seen a few times. The genes are TRBV20-1 and TRBJ2-3; 11 bases agree with TRBD2. Germline assignment: CDR1 DFQATT and CDR2 SNEGSKA (reference sequence). V shed 5 bases and J 4 bases; nucleotides not matched to a gene: 5. The CDR3 sequence is 14 residues long. The CDR3 loop reads CSAVAGGPADTQYF. The DNA of the CDR3 is TGCAGTGCTGTAGCGGGGGGGCCGGCAGATACGCAGTATTTT.

This clonotype was seen just once. This chain connects TRBV5-1 to TRBJ2-2, with TRBD1 as a possible D gene (6 bases). The CDR3 extends over 17 amino acids. The ends were cut back, 4 bases at V and 0 bases at J, with 16 bases in the middle. CDR1 SGHRS and CDR2 YFSETQ come from the germline V gene. Here the CDR3 DNA reads TGCGCCAGCAGCCTCAGAGTAGGGGGAACGAACACCGGGGAGCTGTTTTTT. It codes for CASSLRVGGTNTGELFF.

This clonotype came up many times. The chain has TRBV28 and TRBJ2-5, with a tentative D call TRBD2 (6 bases). V was shortened by 6 bases and J by 5 bases, with 13 bases between the two germline ends. The germline CDR1 and CDR2 sequences are MDHEN and SYDVKM. CDR3 length: 13 amino acids. The CDR3 region is CASRDASVETQYF. In DNA, the CDR3 is TGTGCCAGCAGGGATGCTAGCGTTGAGACCCAGTACTTC.

This clonotype was picked up a small number of times. The chain is built from TRBV6-5 and TRBJ2-1; 11 positions match TRBD2. Trimming cost V 2 bases and J 10 bases; bases outside gene matches: 10. Germline assignment: CDR1 MNHEY and CDR2 SVGAGI. CDR3 size: 16 residues. CDR3 amino acids: CASSYGGLAGSREQFF. Written as DNA, the CDR3 is TGTGCCAGCAGTTACGGTGGACTAGCGGGCTCCCGGGAGCAGTTCTTC.

The CDR3 DNA sequence: TGTGCCAGCAGCTTGACACATGAGCAGTTCTTC. Translating it yields CASSLTHEQFF. This chain links TRBV7-4 with TRBJ2-1; D unclear. In germline, CDR1 is SGHVT, CDR2 SQSDAQ. V was trimmed by 3 bases and J by 8 bases, leaving 5 bases between them. This CDR3 has 11 amino acids.

This clonotype was observed a handful of times. The genes are TRBV25-1 and TRBJ1-2; weak D call: TRBD1 (6 bases). Germline CDR1 and CDR2: MGHDK and SYGVNS. The CDR3 is 14 residues long. Trimming took 5 bases from V and 6 from J, leaving 16 bases between them. CDR3 sequence (DNA): TGTGCCAGCAGTACATCGGGGGCCTACAATGGCTACACCTTC. This gives the protein CASSTSGAYNGYTF.

In its sample, this clonotype was seen a few times. The chain couples TRBV7-2 to TRBJ2-3, with 11 bases lining up with TRBD2. This CDR3 comprises 17 residues. Germline V gene lookup returns CDR1 SGHTA and CDR2 FQGNSA. Trimming removed 2 bases from V and 2 bases from J; junction bases left unmatched: 6. In nucleotides, the CDR3 is TGTGCCAGCAGCTTACGCTTGACTAGCGGGGCCACAGATACGCAGTATTTT. Its translation is CASSLRLTSGATDTQYF. The complete variable domain, with remaining parts taken from reference TRBV7-2 and TRBJ2-3, reads GAGVSQSPSNKVTEKGKDVELRCDPISGHTALYWYRQSLGQGLEFLIYFQGNSAPDKSGLPSDRFSAERTGGSVSTLTIQRTQQEDSAVYLCASSLRLTSGATDTQYFGPGTRLTVL.

The chain joins TRBV9 to TRBJ2-1; the match to TRBD1 covers 8 bases. Germline V lookup: CDR1 SGDLS, CDR2 YYNGEE. This CDR3 region has 16 residues. With 6 bases clipped from V and 0 bases from J, the junction kept 8 bases outside the gene matches. This CDR3 reads CASNSGGEFSYNEQFF. The CDR3 DNA is TGTGCCAGCAATTCAGGGGGCGAATTCTCCTACAATGAGCAGTTCTTC. Complete variable domain (other parts from reference TRBV9 and TRBJ2-1): DSGVTQTPKHLITATGQRVTLRCSPRSGDLSVYWYQQSLDQGLQFLIQYYNGEERAKGNILERFSAQQFPDLHSELNLSSLELGDSALYFCASNSGGEFSYNEQFFGPGTRLTVL.

The table lists this clonotype with a few counts. The chain joins TRBV5-5 to TRBJ1-5; D remains unclear. Germline values: CDR1 SGHKS, CDR2 YYEKEE (reference sequence). CDR3 length equals 15 residues. V gave up 5 bases and J gave up 4 bases, with 16 bases separating them. CDR3 amino acids: CASSLESHLNQPQHF. The CDR3 DNA is TGTGCCAGCAGTCTCGAGTCTCATCTAAATCAGCCCCAGCATTTT.

This clonotype appeared many times. The CDR3 sequence: CASSKISTLGDYEQYF. The CDR3 DNA reads TGTGCCAGCAGCAAAATTTCTACGTTGGGGGACTACGAGCAGTACTTC. The chain links TRBV12-3 or TRBV12-4 to TRBJ2-7; D might be TRBD1 or TRBD2, each matching 5 bases. The CDR3 is 16 amino acids. Trimming took off 6 bases at V and 3 bases at J, with 21 bases between the two ends.

J is TRBJ2-3 and V is TRBV6-5; 7 nucleotides line up with TRBD1. This CDR3 comprises 15 residues. The V gene's germline CDR1 is MNHEY and CDR2 SVGAGI. Unmatched junction bases numbered 4, after V lost 1 base and J lost 3 bases. This chain's CDR3 is CASSYYGTETDTQYF. CDR3 bases: TGTGCCAGCAGTTACTACGGGACAGAAACAGATACGCAGTATTTT.

The V gene is TRBV20-1, the J gene TRBJ2-7; D unresolved. The V gene lost 6 bases and the J gene lost 0 bases, with 15 bases spanning the gap. This CDR3 has 14 amino acids. Germline V gene sequence: CDR1 DFQATT, CDR2 SNEGSKA (reference sequence). The CDR3: CSAPKDRSSYEQYF. CDR3 sequence (DNA): TGCAGTGCCCCGAAGGACCGGAGCTCCTACGAGCAGTACTTC.

This clonotype was observed at least ten times. This chain connects TRBV3-1 to TRBJ1-1; the D gene is possibly TRBD1 (5 bases). CDR3 length equals 15 residues. The V end was cut by 1 base, the J end by 5 bases, with 14 bases between. CDR1 LGHDT and CDR2 YNNKEL come from the germline V gene (reference sequence). The CDR3 loop reads CASSQGGGAGTEAFF. CDR3 DNA: TGTGCCAGCAGCCAAGGAGGAGGGGCGGGAACTGAAGCTTTCTTT. Based on the CDR3 plus reference TRBV3-1 and TRBJ1-1, the full variable domain is DTAVSQTPKYLVTQMGNDKSIKCEQNLGHDTMYWYKQDSKKFLKIMFSYNNKELIINETVPNRFSPKSPDKAHLNLHINSLELGDSAVYFCASSQGGGAGTEAFFGQGTRLTVV.

Regarding this clonotype: A read error may explain this, as a much larger clone is one base away. The V call is TRBV20-1, the J call TRBJ1-1; TRBD1 might be the D (5 bases). The CDR3 is 12 amino acids. CDR1 is DFQATT and CDR2 is SNEGSKA in the germline V gene (reference sequence). Trimming shortened V by 4 bases and J by 1 base, and 7 bases separated the two germline ends. The CDR3 sequence: CSAIGGNTEAFF. The CDR3 nucleotides read TGCAGTGCTATCGGGGGGAACACTGAAGCTTTCTTT.

This clonotype was seen more than once but under ten times. The chain joins TRBV14 to TRBJ2-1; 9 bases map to TRBD2. The V segment lost 4 bases and the J segment 6 bases; nucleotides outside the gene matches: 7. The CDR3 has 15 residues. CDR1 and CDR2 from the germline V gene are SGHDN and FVKESK. The CDR3 here is CASSPPAGGVNEQFF. The CDR3 coding sequence is TGTGCCAGCAGCCCCCCCGCGGGAGGGGTCAATGAGCAGTTCTTC.

A few counts support this clonotype. The V call is TRBV11-2, the J call TRBJ2-3; maybe TRBD2 (5 bases). This CDR3 contains 14 residues. Trimming cost V 5 bases and J 0 bases, with 9 bases left between them. The V gene's germline CDR1 is SGHAT and CDR2 FQNNGV. In DNA form, the CDR3 reads TGTGCCAGCAGCCCGACTATTAGCACAGATACGCAGTATTTT. It specifies CASSPTISTDTQYF.

V and J are TRBV28 and TRBJ2-3, with D hard to call. Trimming shortened V by 1 base and J by 0 bases, and 17 bases separated the two germline ends. Germline CDR1 is MDHEN and CDR2 is SYDVKM. This CDR3 has 18 residues. CDR3 bases: TGTGCCAGCAGTTTATCTCCTCGTGGCAGAAGCAGCACAGATACGCAGTATTTT. Translated, it gives CASSLSPRGRSSTDTQYF.

The V and J genes are TRBV5-1 and TRBJ1-2; the D is unclear. CDR1 SGHRS and CDR2 YFSETQ come from the germline V gene. Trimming shortened V by 0 bases and J by 0 bases, and 12 bases separated the two germline ends. There are 16 residues in the CDR3. As DNA, the CDR3 is TGCGCCAGCAGCTTGGGAGTAGGGCGATCTAACTATGGCTACACCTTC. Translated, it gives CASSLGVGRSNYGYTF.

This clonotype was found a few times. The gene calls are TRBV5-1 and TRBJ2-6; 8 bases agree with TRBD1. From germline, CDR1 is SGHRS and CDR2 YFSETQ. The V gene end was trimmed by 0 bases and the J gene end by 0 bases; junction bases not matched to a gene: 8. The CDR3 spans 19 residues. The CDR3 sequence: CASSLVAGGLSSGANVLTF. The CDR3 DNA follows: TGCGCCAGCAGCTTGGTGGCAGGGGGCTTATCCTCTGGGGCCAACGTCCTGACTTTC.

Of note for this clonotype: Just one base apart from a much larger clone, this may be a read error. V is TRBV12-3 or TRBV12-4 and J is TRBJ1-1; 10 positions match TRBD1. With V trimmed by 5 bases and J by 6 bases, 6 bases remained unmatched. The CDR3 is 14 residues long. The CDR3 loop reads CASSHWDRGAEAFF. CDR3 coding DNA: TGTGCCAGCAGTCACTGGGACAGGGGTGCTGAAGCTTTCTTT.

Only a few counts were recorded for this clonotype. The V and J genes are TRBV7-2 and TRBJ1-3; D ambiguous. The CDR3 extends over 12 amino acids. The germline V gene has CDR1 SGHTA and CDR2 FQGNSA. The V end lost 1 base, the J end lost 3 bases, and 1 base lay between the germline ends. The CDR3 region has the DNA TGTGCCAGCAGCTTAGTTGGAAACACCATATATTTT. Amino acid sequence: CASSLVGNTIYF.

This chain links TRBV27 with TRBJ2-1; the match to TRBD1 covers 8 bases. Losses at the gene ends were 2 bases for V and 2 bases for J; bases not matched to a gene: 2. Per germline, CDR1 MNHEY and CDR2 SMNVEV (reference sequence). The CDR3 contains 15 residues. The CDR3 sequence is CASSLPGQAYNEQFF. The CDR3 nucleotides read TGTGCCAGCAGTTTACCGGGACAGGCCTACAATGAGCAGTTCTTC.

This clonotype came up a few times. The rearrangement joins TRBV20-1 to TRBJ2-1; 14 bases are shared with TRBD2. Germline assignment: CDR1 DFQATT and CDR2 SNEGSKA (reference sequence). V gave up 6 bases and J gave up 7 bases; unmatched junction bases: 5. The CDR3 extends over 14 amino acids. CDR3 bases: TGCAGTGCGAGACTAGCGGGGGGGCGGAATGAGCAGTTCTTC. This gives the protein CSARLAGGRNEQFF.

This chain joins TRBV6-1 and TRBJ2-7; D may correspond to TRBD1 or TRBD2 (5 bases each). Trimming took off 3 bases at V and 2 bases at J, with 14 bases between the two ends. The germline V gene has CDR1 MNHNS and CDR2 SASEGT. The CDR3 spans 15 residues. CDR3 amino acids: CASSDRGQPPYEQYF. In DNA form, the CDR3 reads TGTGCCAGCAGTGATCGGGGCCAACCACCCTACGAGCAGTACTTC.

The chain links TRBV4-1 to TRBJ2-6; the D gene is possibly TRBD2 (6 bases). There are 20 residues in the CDR3. CDR1 is MGHRA, CDR2 YSYEKL, per germline. Trimming left V 0 bases short and J 0 bases short, with 18 bases between. In DNA form, the CDR3 reads TGCGCCAGCAGCCAAGAGGGAGGTAATCTTCGGAACTCTGGGGCCAACGTCCTGACTTTC. It specifies CASSQEGGNLRNSGANVLTF.

The J gene is TRBJ2-1, the V gene TRBV7-3; 9 nucleotides line up with TRBD2. The trim removed 0 bases at V and 8 bases at J, leaving 8 bases unmatched. The germline CDR1 and CDR2 sequences are SGHTA and FQGTGA. This CDR3 has 16 residues. This CDR3 reads CASSLTGVGTSYEQFF. The CDR3 DNA sequence: TGTGCCAGCAGCTTAACAGGTGTAGGGACTAGCTATGAGCAGTTCTTC.

The J gene is TRBJ2-1, the V gene TRBV7-6; 7 bases line up with TRBD2. The CDR3 contains 14 residues. The germline CDR1 and CDR2 sequences are SGHVS and FNYEAQ. V shed 2 bases and J 6 bases; nucleotides not matched to a gene: 4. CDR3 in amino acids: CASSLTGLSNEQFF. The CDR3 region has the DNA TGTGCCAGCAGCTTAACGGGACTATCCAATGAGCAGTTCTTC. The full variable domain, rest sourced from reference TRBV7-6 and TRBJ2-1, is GAGVSQSPRYKVTKRGQDVALRCDPISGHVSLYWYRQALGQGPEFLTYFNYEAQQDKSGLPNDRFSAERPEGSISTLTIQRTEQRDSAMYRCASSLTGLSNEQFFGPGTRLTVL.

This clonotype was seen repeatedly, ten times or more. The chain has TRBV5-1 and TRBJ2-5; perhaps TRBD1 as D (6 bases). V lost 4 bases and J lost 4, with 14 bases in between. The CDR3 is 14 amino acids. Germline assignment: CDR1 SGHRS and CDR2 YFSETQ. CDR3 region: CASSPTGTRETQYF. In nucleotides, the CDR3 is TGCGCCAGCAGCCCCACCGGGACAAGAGAGACCCAGTACTTC. The variable domain in full, with the rest retrieved from reference TRBV5-1 and TRBJ2-5, is KAGVTQTPRYLIKTRGQQVTLSCSPISGHRSVSWYQQTPGQGLQFLFEYFSETQRNKGNFPGRFSGRQFSNSRSEMNVSTLELGDSALYLCASSPTGTRETQYFGPGTRLLVL.

This clonotype was counted ten times or more. The rearrangement links TRBV12-3 or TRBV12-4 to TRBJ2-4, with D uncertain. The CDR3 spans 13 residues. Trimming left V 6 bases short and J 0 bases short, with 6 bases between. The CDR3 loop reads CASSQLAKNIQYF. The CDR3 DNA sequence: TGTGCCAGCAGCCAATTAGCCAAAAACATTCAGTACTTC.

This clonotype was found a few times. The J gene is TRBJ2-7, the V gene TRBV7-2; D ambiguous. V lost 4 bases to trimming and J lost 7 bases, with 11 bases between them. Germline loops: CDR1 SGHTA, CDR2 FQGNSA. This CDR3 comprises 12 residues. The DNA for the CDR3 is TGTGCCAGCAGCTCGCGCCTTAAGGAGCAGTACTTC. The encoded protein is CASSSRLKEQYF.